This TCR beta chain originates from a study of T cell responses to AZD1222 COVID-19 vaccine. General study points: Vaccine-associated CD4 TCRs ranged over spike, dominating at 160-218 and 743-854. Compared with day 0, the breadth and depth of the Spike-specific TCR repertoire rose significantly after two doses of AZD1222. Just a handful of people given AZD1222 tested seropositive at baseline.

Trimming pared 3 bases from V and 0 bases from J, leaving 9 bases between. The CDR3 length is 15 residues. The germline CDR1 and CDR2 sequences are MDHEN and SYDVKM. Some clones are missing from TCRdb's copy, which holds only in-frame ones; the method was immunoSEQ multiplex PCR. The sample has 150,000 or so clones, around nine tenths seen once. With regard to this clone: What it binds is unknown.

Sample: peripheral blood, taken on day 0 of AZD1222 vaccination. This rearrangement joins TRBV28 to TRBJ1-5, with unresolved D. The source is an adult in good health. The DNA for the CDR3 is TGTGCCAGCAGTTTGGCGCGGTTTAGCAATCAGCCCCAGCATTTT. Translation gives CASSLARFSNQPQHF. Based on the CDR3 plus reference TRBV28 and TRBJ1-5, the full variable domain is DVKVTQSSRYLVKRTGEKVFLECVQDMDHENMFWYRQDPGLGLRLIYFSYDVKMKEKGDIPEGYSVSREKKERFSLILESASTNQTSMYLCASSLARFSNQPQHFGDGTRLSIL.